The entry below describes one TCR beta chain. What it binds is not known. This sample is drawn from a study of Ad26.COV2.S vaccination and SARS-CoV-2 variants. The wider study: Once, or twice with 56 days between doses, Ad26.COV2.S was given intramuscularly.

Regarding treatment: some 20 received Ad26.COV2.S at low or high dose, single or two shots; several received placebo; per-sample allocation not given. Day 63 after the first vaccine or placebo injection was the time point for sampling. Study-level results: Spike-specific TCR breadth in vaccine recipients exceeded that seen in placebo recipients.

This CDR3 region has 15 residues. V was clipped by 1 base and J by 5 bases, with 11 bases between them. From germline, CDR1 is SGHVS and CDR2 FQNEAQ. TCRdb's copy holds only in-frame clones and misses some; the assay was immunoSEQ multiplex PCR. The sample includes around 300,000 clones, about 87% of them seen just once. The TCR sequence derives from a person between 18 and 65 years old who received the Ad26.COV2.S COVID-19 vaccine or a placebo. The V gene is TRBV7-8, the J gene TRBJ1-4, with D hard to call. Sample: peripheral blood, taken in a trial of Ad26.COV2.S vaccine versus placebo. The CDR3 nucleotides read TGTGCCAGCAGCTTAGACGGGAACCGAAATGAAAAACTGTTTTTT. Amino acid sequence: CASSLDGNRNEKLFF.